This TCR beta chain emerged from a study of T cell repertoires in cytomegalovirus infection. Overall study context: Public TCR beta signatures were indicative of both CMV infection and a matching HLA type. Study-wide results and limits: People with CMV and the relevant HLA were identified by cumulative public TCR beta family frequency. In two of eight donors, the top clonotype was HLA-C-restricted CMV-specific.

The V end was cut by 0 bases, the J end by 5 bases, with 14 bases between. Germline V gives CDR1 MGHDK, CDR2 SYGVNS. The CDR3 is made up of 15 amino acids. As regards this clonotype: The target antigen is unknown. Since a much larger clone is just one base distant, this may be a read error.

Each CDR3 protein is one row after TCRdb ran MiXCR on the reads. The sample carries about 97,000 distinct CDR3 sequences, about 15% recorded once. The sample comprised PBMCs. The chain employs TRBV25-1 and TRBJ2-7; tentative D call: TRBD2 (5 bases). The sequence was obtained from a human donor in good health (CMV status not recorded). Some clones in this sample may be carry-over from other donors' samples. The CDR3 bases are TGTGCCAGCAGTGAATACGGGGAGCGTTGCCACGAGCAGTACTTC. This gives the protein CASSEYGERCHEQYF.